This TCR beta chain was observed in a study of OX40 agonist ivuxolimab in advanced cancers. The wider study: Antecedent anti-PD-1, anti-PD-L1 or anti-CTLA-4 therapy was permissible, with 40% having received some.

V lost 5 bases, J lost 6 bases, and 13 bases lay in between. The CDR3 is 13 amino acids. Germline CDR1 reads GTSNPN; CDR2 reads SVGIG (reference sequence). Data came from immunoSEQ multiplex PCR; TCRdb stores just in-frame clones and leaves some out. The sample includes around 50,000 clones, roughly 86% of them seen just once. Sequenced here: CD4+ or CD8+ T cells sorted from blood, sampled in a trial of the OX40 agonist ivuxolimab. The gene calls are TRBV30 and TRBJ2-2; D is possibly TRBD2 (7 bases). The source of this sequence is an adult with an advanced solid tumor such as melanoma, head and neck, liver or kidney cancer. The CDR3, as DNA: TGTGCCTGGCGGAGGGGGGGGGCCGGGGAGCTGTTTTTT. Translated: CAWRRGGAGELFF. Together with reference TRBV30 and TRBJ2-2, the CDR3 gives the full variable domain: SQTIHQWPATLVQPVGSPLSLECTVEGTSNPNLYWYRQAAGRGLQLLFYSVGIGQISSEVPQNLSASRPQDRQFILSSKKLLLSDSGFYLCAWRRGGAGELFFGEGSRLTVL.